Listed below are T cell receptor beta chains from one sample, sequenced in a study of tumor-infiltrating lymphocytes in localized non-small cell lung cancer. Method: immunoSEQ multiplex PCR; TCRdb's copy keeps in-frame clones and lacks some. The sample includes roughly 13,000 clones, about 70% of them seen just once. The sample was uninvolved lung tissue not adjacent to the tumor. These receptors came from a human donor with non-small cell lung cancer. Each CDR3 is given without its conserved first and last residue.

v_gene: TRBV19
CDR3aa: ASTPGGGFGTNEKLF

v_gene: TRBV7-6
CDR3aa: ASSLAAGGAGELF

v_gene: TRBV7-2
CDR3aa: ASSREQNYGYT

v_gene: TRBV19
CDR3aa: ASSILGRRDEQY

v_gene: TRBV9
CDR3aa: ASSVADRGYEQY

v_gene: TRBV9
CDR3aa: ASSVGADSPLH

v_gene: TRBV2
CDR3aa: ASSGTSGRFSSYNEQF

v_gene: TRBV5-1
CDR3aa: ASSTGQAVNTEAF

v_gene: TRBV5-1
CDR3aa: ASSLASDGPQETQY

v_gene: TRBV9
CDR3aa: ASSLGTSGRRTGELF

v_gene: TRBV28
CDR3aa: ASSFLLQGNTEAF

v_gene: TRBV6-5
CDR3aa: ASSWTSGSYEQY

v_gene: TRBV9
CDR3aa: ASSSPGQRLWGQGLS

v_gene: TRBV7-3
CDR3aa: ASSQGGRGATDTQY

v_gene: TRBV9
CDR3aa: ASSGSGRGADTQY

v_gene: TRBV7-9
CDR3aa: ASSLESGQPQH

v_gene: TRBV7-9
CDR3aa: ASSLAPDTQY

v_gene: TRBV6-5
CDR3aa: ASSPPGRGTEAF

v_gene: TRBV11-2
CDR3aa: ASSIPLLAGGYEQY

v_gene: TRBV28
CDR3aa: ASSNRGLSLYGYT

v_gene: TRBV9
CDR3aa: ASSVDLLAGQGNQPQH

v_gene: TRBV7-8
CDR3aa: ASSQMDRYGYT

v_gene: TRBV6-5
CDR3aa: ASSGLYEQY

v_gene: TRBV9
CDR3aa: ASSVTGQITDTQY

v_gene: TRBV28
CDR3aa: ASSMGQGWYSNQPQH

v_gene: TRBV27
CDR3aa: ASSQGGELF

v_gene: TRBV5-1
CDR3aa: ASSVTGTGSHEQY

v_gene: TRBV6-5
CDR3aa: ASSDGRHPDTQY

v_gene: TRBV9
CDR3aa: ASSVDSSGANVLT

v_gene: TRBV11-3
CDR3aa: ASSPRTSTDTQY

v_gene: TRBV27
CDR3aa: ASSLMANTEAF

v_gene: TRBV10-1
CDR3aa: ASSESQRITDTQY

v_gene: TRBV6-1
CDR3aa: ASRGGDLRYEQY

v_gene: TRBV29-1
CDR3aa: SVGSAGGVDIQY

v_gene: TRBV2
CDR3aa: ARGMSGGGEQY

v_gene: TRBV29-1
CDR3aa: SVEDPEREEVDEQF

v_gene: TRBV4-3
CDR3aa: ASSLRRTGDGYT

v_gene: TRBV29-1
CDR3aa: SVRDRVQETQY

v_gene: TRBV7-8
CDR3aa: ASSLAFQPGEKLF

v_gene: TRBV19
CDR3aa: ASTLDLEAF

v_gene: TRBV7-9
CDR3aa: ASSPDRGGGYEQY

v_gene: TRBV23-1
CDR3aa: ASSHMVY

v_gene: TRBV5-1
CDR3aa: ASSPWDSSTDTQY

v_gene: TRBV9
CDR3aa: ASSVGSSESTDTQY

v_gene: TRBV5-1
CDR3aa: ASSGGQGSYEQY

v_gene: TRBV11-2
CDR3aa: ASSLEGRRTGEQY

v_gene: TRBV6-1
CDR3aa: ASSEGSMTGLGYT

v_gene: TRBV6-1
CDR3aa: ASRGRDSQKLF

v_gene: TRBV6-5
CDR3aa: ASSYTGGQIHEQY

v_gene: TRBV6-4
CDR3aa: ASSPIAGATDTQY

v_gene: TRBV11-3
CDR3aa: ASSLAGAYNEQF

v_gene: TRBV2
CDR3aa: ASRTSRGYTGELF

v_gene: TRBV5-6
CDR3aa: ASSPRGVLKAF

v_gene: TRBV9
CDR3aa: ASSVGGLAGQETQY

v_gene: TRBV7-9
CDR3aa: ASSPRDGRNTIY

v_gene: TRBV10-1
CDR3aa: ASSRTSGRSDTQY